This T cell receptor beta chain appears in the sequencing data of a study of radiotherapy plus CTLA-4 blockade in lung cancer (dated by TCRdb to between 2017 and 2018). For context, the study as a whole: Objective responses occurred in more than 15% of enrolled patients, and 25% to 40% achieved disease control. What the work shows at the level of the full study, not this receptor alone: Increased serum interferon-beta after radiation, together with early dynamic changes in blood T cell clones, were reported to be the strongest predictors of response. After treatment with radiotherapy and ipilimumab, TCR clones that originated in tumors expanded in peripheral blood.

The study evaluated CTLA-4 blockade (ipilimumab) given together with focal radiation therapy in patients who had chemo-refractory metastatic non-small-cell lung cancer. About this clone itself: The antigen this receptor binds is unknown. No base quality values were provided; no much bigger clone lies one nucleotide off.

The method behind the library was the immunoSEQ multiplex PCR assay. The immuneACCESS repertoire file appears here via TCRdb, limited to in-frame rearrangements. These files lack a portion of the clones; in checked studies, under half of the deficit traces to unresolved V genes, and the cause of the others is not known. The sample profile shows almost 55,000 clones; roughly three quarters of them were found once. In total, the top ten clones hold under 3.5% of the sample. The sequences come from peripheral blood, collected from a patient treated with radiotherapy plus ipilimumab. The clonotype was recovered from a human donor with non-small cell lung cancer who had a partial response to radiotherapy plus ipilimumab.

The DNA sequence reads TGTGCCAGCAGTGAATCCTCGGCCGCTAGGGAAAAACTGTTTTTT. It translates as CASSESSAAREKLFF. This chain is built from TRBV25-1 and TRBJ1-4, with the D segment identity uncertain. Trimming removed 1 base from V and 8 bases from J, leaving 14 bases between the germline ends. Spanning cysteine to phenylalanine, the CDR3 consists of 15 amino acids. Only the CDR3 DNA is retained, 45 bases long and in frame from the first base. Looking up the germline V gene yields CDR1 MGHDK and CDR2 SYGVNS.